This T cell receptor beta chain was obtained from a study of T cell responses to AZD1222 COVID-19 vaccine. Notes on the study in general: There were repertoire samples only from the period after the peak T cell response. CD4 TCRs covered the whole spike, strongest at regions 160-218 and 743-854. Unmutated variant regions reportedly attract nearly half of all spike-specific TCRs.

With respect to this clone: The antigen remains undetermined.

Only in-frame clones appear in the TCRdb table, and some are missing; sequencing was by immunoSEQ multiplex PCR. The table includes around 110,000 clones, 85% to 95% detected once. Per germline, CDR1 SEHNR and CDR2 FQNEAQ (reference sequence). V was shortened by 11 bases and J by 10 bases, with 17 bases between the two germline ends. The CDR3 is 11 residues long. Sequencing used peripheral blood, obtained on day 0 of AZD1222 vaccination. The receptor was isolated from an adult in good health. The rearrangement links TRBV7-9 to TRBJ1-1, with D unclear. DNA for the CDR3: TGTGCCCCCGAGGAGAGGGCTGTAGCTTTCTTT. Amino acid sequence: CAPEERAVAFF.